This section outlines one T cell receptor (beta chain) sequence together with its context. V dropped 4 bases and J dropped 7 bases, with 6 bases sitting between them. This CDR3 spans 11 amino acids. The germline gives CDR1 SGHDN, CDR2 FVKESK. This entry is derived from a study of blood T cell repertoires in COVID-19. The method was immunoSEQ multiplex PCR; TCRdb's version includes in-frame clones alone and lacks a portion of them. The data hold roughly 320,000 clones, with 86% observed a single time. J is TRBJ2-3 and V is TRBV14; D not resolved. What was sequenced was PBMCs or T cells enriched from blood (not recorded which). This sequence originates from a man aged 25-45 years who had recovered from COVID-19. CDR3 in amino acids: CASSLANTQYF. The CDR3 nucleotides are TGTGCCAGCAGCCTCGCGAATACGCAGTATTTT. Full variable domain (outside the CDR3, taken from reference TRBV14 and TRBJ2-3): EAGVTQFPSHSVIEKGQTVTLRCDPISGHDNLYWYRRVMGKEIKFLLHFVKESKQDESGMPNNRFLAERTGGTYSTLKVQPAELEDSGVYFCASSLANTQYFGPGTRLTVL.